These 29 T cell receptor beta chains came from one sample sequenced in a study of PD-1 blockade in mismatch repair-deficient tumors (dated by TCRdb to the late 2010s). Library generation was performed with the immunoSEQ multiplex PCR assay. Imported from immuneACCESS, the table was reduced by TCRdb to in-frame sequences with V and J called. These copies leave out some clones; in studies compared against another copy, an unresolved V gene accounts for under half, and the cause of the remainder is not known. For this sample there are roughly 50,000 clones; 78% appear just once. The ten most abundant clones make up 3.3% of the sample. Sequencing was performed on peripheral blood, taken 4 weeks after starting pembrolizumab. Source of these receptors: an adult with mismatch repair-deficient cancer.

CDR3 sequence reads: CASSLGLTNNEQFF. CDR3 in DNA: TGCGCCAGCAGCTTGGGACTAACTAACAATGAGCAGTTCTTC. This chain uses TRBV5-1 with TRBJ2-1; D is perhaps TRBD2 (5 bases). The CDR3 is made up of 14 amino acids. The V gene lost 0 bases and the J gene lost 5 bases, with 9 bases spanning the gap. Per the germline V gene, CDR1 is SGHRS and CDR2 is YFSETQ.

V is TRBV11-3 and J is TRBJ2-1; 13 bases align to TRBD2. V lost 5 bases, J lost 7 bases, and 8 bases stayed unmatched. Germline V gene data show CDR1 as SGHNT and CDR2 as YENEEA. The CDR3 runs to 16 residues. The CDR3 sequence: CASSKPTSGRSNEQFF. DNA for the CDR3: TGTGCCAGCAGCAAGCCGACTAGCGGGAGGTCGAATGAGCAGTTCTTC.

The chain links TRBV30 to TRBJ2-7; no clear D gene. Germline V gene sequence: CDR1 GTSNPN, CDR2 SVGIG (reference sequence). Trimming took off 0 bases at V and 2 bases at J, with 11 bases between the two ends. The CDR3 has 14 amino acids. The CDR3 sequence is CAWSVKSFPYEQYF. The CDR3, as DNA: TGTGCCTGGAGTGTAAAATCGTTCCCCTACGAGCAGTACTTC. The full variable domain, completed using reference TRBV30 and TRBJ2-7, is SQTIHQWPATLVQPVGSPLSLECTVEGTSNPNLYWYRQAAGRGLQLLFYSVGIGQISSEVPQNLSASRPQDRQFILSSKKLLLSDSGFYLCAWSVKSFPYEQYFGPGTRLTVT.

The CDR3 coding sequence is TGTGCCAGTAGGGGACCTATGGTGCCCGGGGAGCTGTTTTTT. Its protein product is CASRGPMVPGELFF. V gene TRBV19 combines with J gene TRBJ2-2, with D tentatively TRBD1 or TRBD2 (5 bases each). The CDR3 covers 14 residues. Germline V gene lookup returns CDR1 LNHDA and CDR2 SQIVND (reference sequence). Trimming took 6 bases from V and 6 from J, leaving 14 bases between them.

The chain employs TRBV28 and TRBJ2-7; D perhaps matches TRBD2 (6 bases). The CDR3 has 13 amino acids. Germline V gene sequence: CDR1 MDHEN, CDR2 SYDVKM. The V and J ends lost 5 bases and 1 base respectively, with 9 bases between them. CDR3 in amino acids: CASSPRESYEQYF. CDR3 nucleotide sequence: TGTGCCAGCAGTCCCCGGGAGTCCTACGAGCAGTACTTC.

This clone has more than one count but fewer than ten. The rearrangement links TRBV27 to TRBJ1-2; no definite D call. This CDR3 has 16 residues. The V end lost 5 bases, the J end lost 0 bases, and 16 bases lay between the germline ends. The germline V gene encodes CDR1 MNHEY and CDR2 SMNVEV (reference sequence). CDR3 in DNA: TGTGCCAGCAGTACCATCCGCGGGCGAACTAACTATGGCTACACCTTC. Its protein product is CASSTIRGRTNYGYTF.

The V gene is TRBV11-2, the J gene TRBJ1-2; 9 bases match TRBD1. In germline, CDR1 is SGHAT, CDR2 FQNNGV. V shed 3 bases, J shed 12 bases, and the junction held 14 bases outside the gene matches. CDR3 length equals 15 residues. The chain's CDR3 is CASSFNPGQGQPNTF. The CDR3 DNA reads TGTGCCAGCAGCTTTAATCCGGGACAGGGACAACCCAACACCTTC.

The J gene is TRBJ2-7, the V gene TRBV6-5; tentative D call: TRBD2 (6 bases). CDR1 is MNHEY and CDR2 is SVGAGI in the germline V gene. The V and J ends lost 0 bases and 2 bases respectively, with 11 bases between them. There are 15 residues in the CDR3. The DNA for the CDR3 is TGTGCCAGCAGTTACTCGCGGACTACGGCCTACGAGCAGTACTTC. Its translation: CASSYSRTTAYEQYF.

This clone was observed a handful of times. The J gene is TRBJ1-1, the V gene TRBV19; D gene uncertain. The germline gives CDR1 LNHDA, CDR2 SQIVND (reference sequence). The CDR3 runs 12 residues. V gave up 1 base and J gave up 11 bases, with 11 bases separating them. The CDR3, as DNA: TGTGCCAGTAGTATAGGGGCCCGGGTTGCTTTCTTT. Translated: CASSIGARVAFF.

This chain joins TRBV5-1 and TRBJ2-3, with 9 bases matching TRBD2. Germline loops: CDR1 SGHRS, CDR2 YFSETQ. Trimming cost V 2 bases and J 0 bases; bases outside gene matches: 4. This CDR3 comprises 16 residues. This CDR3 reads CASSLRTSASTDTQYF. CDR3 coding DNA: TGCGCCAGCAGCTTACGGACTAGCGCTAGCACAGATACGCAGTATTTT.

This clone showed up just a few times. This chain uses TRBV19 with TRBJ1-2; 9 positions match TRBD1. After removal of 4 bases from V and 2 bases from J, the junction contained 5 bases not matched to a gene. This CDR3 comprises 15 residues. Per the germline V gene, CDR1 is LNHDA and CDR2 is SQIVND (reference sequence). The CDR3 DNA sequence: TGTGCCAGTAGTACCGCCGGGACAGGGAACTATGGCTACACCTTC. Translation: CASSTAGTGNYGYTF.

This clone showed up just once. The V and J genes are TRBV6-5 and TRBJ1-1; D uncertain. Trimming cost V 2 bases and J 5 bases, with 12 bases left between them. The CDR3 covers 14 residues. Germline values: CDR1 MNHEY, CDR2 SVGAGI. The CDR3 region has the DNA TGTGCCAGCAGTTACGGGCCGGGGAGAACTGAAGCTTTCTTT. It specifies CASSYGPGRTEAFF.

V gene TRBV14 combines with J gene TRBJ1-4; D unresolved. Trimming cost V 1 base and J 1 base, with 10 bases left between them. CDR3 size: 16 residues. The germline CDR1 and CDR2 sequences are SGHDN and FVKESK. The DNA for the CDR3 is TGTGCCAGCAGCCAAGGCGGCGGAATAACTAATGAAAAACTGTTTTTT. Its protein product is CASSQGGGITNEKLFF. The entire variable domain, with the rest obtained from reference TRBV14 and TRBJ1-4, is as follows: EAGVTQFPSHSVIEKGQTVTLRCDPISGHDNLYWYRRVMGKEIKFLLHFVKESKQDESGMPNNRFLAERTGGTYSTLKVQPAELEDSGVYFCASSQGGGITNEKLFFGSGTQLSVL.

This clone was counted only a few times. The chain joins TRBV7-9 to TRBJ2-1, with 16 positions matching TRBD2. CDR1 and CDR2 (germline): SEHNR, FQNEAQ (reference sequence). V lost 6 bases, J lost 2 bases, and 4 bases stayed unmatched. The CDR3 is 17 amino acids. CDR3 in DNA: TGTGCCAGCAGTATGGGACTAGCGGGAGGGCCCTACAATGAGCAGTTCTTC. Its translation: CASSMGLAGGPYNEQFF.

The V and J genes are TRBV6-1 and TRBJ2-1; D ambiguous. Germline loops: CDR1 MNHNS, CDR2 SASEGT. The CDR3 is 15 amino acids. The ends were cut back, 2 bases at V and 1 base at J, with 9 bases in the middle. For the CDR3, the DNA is TGTGCCAGCAGTGAACTGGGGATATCCTACAATGAGCAGTTCTTC. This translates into CASSELGISYNEQFF.

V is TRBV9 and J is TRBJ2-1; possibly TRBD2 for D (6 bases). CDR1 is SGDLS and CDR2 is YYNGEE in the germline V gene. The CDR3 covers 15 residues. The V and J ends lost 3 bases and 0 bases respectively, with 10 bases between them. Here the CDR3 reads CASSGGTVSYNEQFF. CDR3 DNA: TGTGCCAGCAGCGGGGGGACTGTCTCCTACAATGAGCAGTTCTTC. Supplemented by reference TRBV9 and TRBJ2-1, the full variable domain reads DSGVTQTPKHLITATGQRVTLRCSPRSGDLSVYWYQQSLDQGLQFLIQYYNGEERAKGNILERFSAQQFPDLHSELNLSSLELGDSALYFCASSGGTVSYNEQFFGPGTRLTVL.

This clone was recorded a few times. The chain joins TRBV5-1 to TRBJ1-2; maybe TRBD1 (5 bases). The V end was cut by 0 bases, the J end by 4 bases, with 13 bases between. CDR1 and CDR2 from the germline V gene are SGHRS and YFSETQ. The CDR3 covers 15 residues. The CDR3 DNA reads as TGCGCCAGCAGCTTGGGGGACGGTGCCCTCTATGGCTACACCTTC. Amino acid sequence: CASSLGDGALYGYTF.

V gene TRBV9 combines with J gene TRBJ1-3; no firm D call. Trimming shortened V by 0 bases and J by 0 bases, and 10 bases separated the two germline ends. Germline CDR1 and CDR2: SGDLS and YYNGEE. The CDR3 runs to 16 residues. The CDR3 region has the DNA TGTGCCAGCAGCGTAGACGGGAAGAACTCTGGAAACACCATATATTTT. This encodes CASSVDGKNSGNTIYF.

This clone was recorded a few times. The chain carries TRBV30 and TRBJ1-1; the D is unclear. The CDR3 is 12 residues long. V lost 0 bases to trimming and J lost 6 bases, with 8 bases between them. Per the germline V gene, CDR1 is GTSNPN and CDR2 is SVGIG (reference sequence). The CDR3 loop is CAWSVSSSEAFF. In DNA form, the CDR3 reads TGTGCCTGGAGTGTAAGTTCTTCTGAAGCTTTCTTT.

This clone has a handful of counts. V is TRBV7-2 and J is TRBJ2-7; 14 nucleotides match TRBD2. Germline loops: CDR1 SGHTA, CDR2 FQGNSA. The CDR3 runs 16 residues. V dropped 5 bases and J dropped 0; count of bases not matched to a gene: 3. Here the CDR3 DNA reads TGTGCCAGCAGCGTAGGGACTAGCGGGAGCTCCTACGAGCAGTACTTC. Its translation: CASSVGTSGSSYEQYF.

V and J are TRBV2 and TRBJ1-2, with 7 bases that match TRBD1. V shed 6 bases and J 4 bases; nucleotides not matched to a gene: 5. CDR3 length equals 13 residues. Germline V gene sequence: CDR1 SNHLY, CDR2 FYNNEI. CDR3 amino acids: CASSATGIYGYTF. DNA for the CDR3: TGTGCCAGCAGCGCGACAGGGATCTATGGCTACACCTTC.

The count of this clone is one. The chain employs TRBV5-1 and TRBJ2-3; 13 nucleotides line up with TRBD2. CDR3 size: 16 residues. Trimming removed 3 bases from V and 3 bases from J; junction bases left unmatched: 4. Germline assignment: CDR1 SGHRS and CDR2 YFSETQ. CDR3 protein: CASSSGTSGITDTQYF. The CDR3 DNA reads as TGCGCCAGCAGCTCCGGGACTAGCGGGATAACAGATACGCAGTATTTT.

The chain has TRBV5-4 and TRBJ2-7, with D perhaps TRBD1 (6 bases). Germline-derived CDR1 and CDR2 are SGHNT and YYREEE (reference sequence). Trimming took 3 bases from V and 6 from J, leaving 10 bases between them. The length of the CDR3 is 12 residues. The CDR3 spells CASSSGVSEQYF. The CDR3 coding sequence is TGTGCCAGCAGCTCAGGGGTAAGCGAGCAGTACTTC.

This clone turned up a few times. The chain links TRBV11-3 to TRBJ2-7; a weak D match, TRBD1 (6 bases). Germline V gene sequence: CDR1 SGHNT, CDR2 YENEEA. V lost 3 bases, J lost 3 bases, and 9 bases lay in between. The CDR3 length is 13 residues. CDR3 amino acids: CASSLRGYYEQYF. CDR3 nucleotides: TGTGCCAGCAGCTTGAGGGGGTACTACGAGCAGTACTTC. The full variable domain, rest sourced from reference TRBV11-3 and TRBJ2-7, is EAGVVQSPRYKIIEKKQPVAFWCNPISGHNTLYWYLQNLGQGPELLIRYENEEAVDDSQLPKDRFSAERLKGVDSTLKIQPAELGDSAVYLCASSLRGYYEQYFGPGTRLTVT.

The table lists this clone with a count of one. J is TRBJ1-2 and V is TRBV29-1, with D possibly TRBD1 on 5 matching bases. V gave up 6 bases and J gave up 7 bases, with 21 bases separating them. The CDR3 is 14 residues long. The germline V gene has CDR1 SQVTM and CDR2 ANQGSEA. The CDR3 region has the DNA TGCAGCGTCACGGTTTCCCCTGTTGGGGGTGGCTACACCTTC. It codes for CSVTVSPVGGGYTF.

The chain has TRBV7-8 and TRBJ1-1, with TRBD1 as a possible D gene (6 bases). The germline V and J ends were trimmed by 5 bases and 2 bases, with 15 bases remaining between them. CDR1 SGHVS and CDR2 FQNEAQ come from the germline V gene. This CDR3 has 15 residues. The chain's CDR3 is CASSLIGQRNTEAFF. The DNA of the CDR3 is TGTGCCAGCAGCCTTATTGGACAGCGCAACACTGAAGCTTTCTTT.

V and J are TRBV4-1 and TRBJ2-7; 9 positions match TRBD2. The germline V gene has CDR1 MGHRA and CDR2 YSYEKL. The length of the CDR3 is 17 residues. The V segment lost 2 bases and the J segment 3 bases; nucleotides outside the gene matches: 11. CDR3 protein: CASSQFGSGRYLYEQYF. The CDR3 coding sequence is TGCGCCAGCAGCCAATTCGGGAGCGGGAGGTATCTCTACGAGCAGTACTTC.

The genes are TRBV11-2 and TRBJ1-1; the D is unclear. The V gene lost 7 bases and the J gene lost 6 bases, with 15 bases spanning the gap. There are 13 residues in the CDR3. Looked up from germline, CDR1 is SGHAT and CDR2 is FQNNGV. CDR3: CASMTRAPAEAFF. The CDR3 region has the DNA TGTGCCAGCATGACAAGGGCACCCGCTGAAGCTTTCTTT.

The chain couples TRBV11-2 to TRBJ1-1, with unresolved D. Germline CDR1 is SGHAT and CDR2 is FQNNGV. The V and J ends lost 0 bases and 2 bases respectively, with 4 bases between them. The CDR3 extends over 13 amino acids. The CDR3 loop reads CASSLDRNTEAFF. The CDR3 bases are TGTGCCAGCAGCTTAGACAGAAACACTGAAGCTTTCTTT.